Presented here are 32 T cell receptor beta chains from one specimen sequenced in a study of blood T cells in healthy people across ages. Combining a sample-barcoded 5' primer with a J-beta primer mix, a second PCR ran for roughly 7 to 12 cycles. TCRdb processed the 5' RACE reads anew with MiXCR; each CDR3 protein has one entry. The sample carries about 1.6 million distinct CDR3 sequences, roughly 30% recorded once. The sequenced sample consisted of blood. The receptors originated from a woman aged 25 to 39 in good health.

This clonotype came up a few times. The chain employs TRBV7-2 and TRBJ2-7; 8 bases match TRBD2. The CDR3 extends over 14 amino acids. V lost 6 bases, J lost 4 bases, and 8 bases stayed unmatched. The germline V gene has CDR1 SGHTA and CDR2 FQGNSA. CDR3 region: CASSRGGTTYEQYF. Written as DNA, the CDR3 is TGTGCCAGCAGTCGGGGGGGGACTACATACGAGCAGTACTTC.

Concerning this clonotype itself: A read error may account for a junction end that differs from germline. The gene calls are TRBV7-9 and TRBJ2-1; 14 bases fit TRBD2. The CDR3 totals 19 residues. Germline loops: CDR1 SEHNR, CDR2 FQNEAQ (reference sequence). CDR3 in amino acids: CASSSSNGLAGGSYDEQFF. The CDR3 coding sequence is TGTGCCAGCAGCTCCTCCAACGGACTAGCGGGAGGCTCCTACGATGAGCAGTTCTTC.

This clonotype was recorded a few times. The chain joins TRBV6-1 to TRBJ1-2; TRBD1 is a possible D gene (6 bases). V dropped 5 bases and J dropped 4 bases, with 23 bases sitting between them. In germline, CDR1 is MNHNS, CDR2 SASEGT. The CDR3 consists of 17 residues. CDR3 in DNA: TGTGCCAGCAGTAGGGGTCAGGGGTTCGTTTTCAGCTATGGCTACACCTTC. It translates to CASSRGQGFVFSYGYTF.

The genes are TRBV12-3 or TRBV12-4 and TRBJ2-3; D might be TRBD2 (6 bases). CDR3 length: 15 residues. Between the trimmed V and J ends, which lost 0 bases and 2 bases, there was a span of 9 bases. The CDR3 protein is CASSLAAGPTDTQYF. The CDR3 bases are TGTGCCAGCAGTTTAGCGGCGGGACCCACAGATACGCAGTATTTT.

The sample holds many counts of this clonotype. V gene TRBV4-2 combines with J gene TRBJ2-5, with D uncertain. V lost 0 bases and J 5 bases, leaving 7 bases between the germline ends. This CDR3 is built from 13 residues. Germline CDR1 LGHNA, CDR2 YNFKEQ. For the CDR3, the DNA is TGTGCCAGCAGCCAAGACCATGGGGAGACCCAGTACTTC. This gives the protein CASSQDHGETQYF.

The genes are TRBV12-3 or TRBV12-4 and TRBJ2-5; TRBD2 agrees at 7 bases. The V segment lost 6 bases and the J segment 4 bases; nucleotides outside the gene matches: 26. There are 20 residues in the CDR3. For the CDR3, the DNA is TGTGCCAGCAGCTATTTCCTAGCGGAGCCTGAGCAAGGGTGGTTAGAGACCCAGTACTTC. This translates into CASSYFLAEPEQGWLETQYF.

This clonotype came up a few times. The chain is built from TRBV20-1 and TRBJ2-7; TRBD2 agrees at 7 bases. This CDR3 comprises 13 residues. Germline values: CDR1 DFQATT, CDR2 SNEGSKA (reference sequence). V shed 3 bases, J shed 3 bases, and the junction held 5 bases outside the gene matches. The CDR3 bases are TGCAGTGCTAGCCGGGACTATCGCTACGAGCAGTACTTC. This sequence encodes CSASRDYRYEQYF.

The rearrangement uses TRBV13 and TRBJ2-4; possibly TRBD2 for D (6 bases). Matching the DNA end better, TRBJ2-7 makes the J call doubtful. Germline V gene lookup returns CDR1 PRHDT and CDR2 FYEKMQ (reference sequence). This CDR3 region has 14 residues. This chain's CDR3 is CASSTPGLHSEQYF. The CDR3 DNA reads as TGTGCCAGCAGCACACCGGGACTCCATTCCGAGCAGTACTTC.

This clonotype was detected ten times or more. CDR3 residues: CASSLGVSNQPQHF. CDR3 nucleotides: TGTGCCAGCAGTTTGGGGGTATCCAATCAGCCCCAGCATTTT. The chain carries TRBV12-3 or TRBV12-4 and TRBJ1-5, with TRBD1 as a possible D gene (5 bases). This CDR3 is 14 amino acids long. Trimming removed 3 bases at V and 3 bases at J, with 9 bases between.

V is TRBV20-1 and J is TRBJ2-7; 9 bases map to TRBD2. CDR1 and CDR2 (germline): DFQATT, SNEGSKA (reference sequence). The CDR3 is made up of 15 amino acids. J lost 0 bases, V lost 1 base, and 4 bases had no gene match. CDR3 nucleotides: TGCAGTGCTAGAGGGCTAGCGGGGAACTCCTACGAGCAGTACTTC. Protein sequence: CSARGLAGNSYEQYF.

This clonotype occurred a few times. This chain connects TRBV9 to TRBJ1-2; D gene ambiguous. V was trimmed by 0 bases and J by 0 bases, leaving 12 bases between them. The CDR3 loop spans 16 amino acids. Germline CDR1 is SGDLS and CDR2 is YYNGEE. The CDR3 is CASSVASKPANYGYTF. In DNA, the CDR3 is TGTGCCAGCAGCGTAGCTTCGAAGCCCGCTAACTATGGCTACACCTTC.

This clonotype was detected ten times or more. This sequence joins TRBV29-1 and TRBJ2-7; 8 positions match TRBD2. Trimming at V came to 7 bases and at J to 3 bases, leaving 8 bases not matched to a gene. Germline V gene data show CDR1 as SQVTM and CDR2 as ANQGSEA. The length of the CDR3 is 13 residues. CDR3 sequence reads: CSAGGEPVYEQYF. The CDR3 bases are TGCAGCGCCGGGGGGGAGCCGGTCTACGAGCAGTACTTC.

This clonotype was observed a few times. The chain recombines TRBV6-5 with TRBJ2-1; D remains unclear. From germline, CDR1 is MNHEY and CDR2 SVGAGI. CDR3 length: 14 amino acids. The V and J ends lost 0 bases and 5 bases respectively, with 8 bases between them. The CDR3 nucleotides read TGTGCCAGCAGTTACTCCGACGCGGACAATGAGCAGTTCTTC. Protein product: CASSYSDADNEQFF.

This clonotype came up many times. At one boundary the junction diverges from the germline segment, which might be a read error. V gene TRBV5-1 combines with J gene TRBJ2-5, with D possibly TRBD1 on 6 matching bases. Per the germline V gene, CDR1 is SGHRS and CDR2 is YFSETQ. The CDR3 runs 13 residues. The CDR3, as DNA: TGTGCCAGCAGTTTAGGGACAAAGGAGACCCAGTACTTC. Protein: CASSLGTKETQYF.

This chain connects TRBV20-1 to TRBJ2-7; TRBD1 or TRBD2 may be the D gene (5 bases each). Germline-derived CDR1 and CDR2 are DFQATT and SNEGSKA (reference sequence). CDR3 size: 14 residues. The germline V and J ends were trimmed by 3 bases and 6 bases, with 18 bases remaining between them. In nucleotides, the CDR3 is TGCAGTGCTAGGTGGGGGACCGGGTTGCTCGAGCAGTACTTC. This gives the protein CSARWGTGLLEQYF.

This clonotype was seen only a few times. The chain links TRBV27 to TRBJ2-1; 8 nucleotides align to TRBD2. From germline, CDR1 is MNHEY and CDR2 SMNVEV (reference sequence). CDR3 length: 14 residues. The V segment lost 7 bases and the J segment 9 bases; nucleotides outside the gene matches: 11. The CDR3 protein is CASIAPGGPSEQFF. CDR3 nucleotide sequence: TGTGCCAGCATTGCGCCGGGAGGGCCCAGTGAGCAGTTCTTC.

This chain links TRBV9 with TRBJ1-5; D not certain. Germline lookup yields CDR1 SGDLS and CDR2 YYNGEE. V lost 0 bases and J lost 2, with 9 bases in between. This CDR3 has 15 amino acids. The CDR3 DNA sequence: TGTGCCAGCAGCGTAGGAGTTATAGGCAATCAGCCCCAGCATTTT. Amino acid sequence: CASSVGVIGNQPQHF.

This clonotype occurred many times. The V gene is TRBV20-1, the J gene TRBJ1-1, with a possible D match to TRBD1 (6 bases). Germline V gives CDR1 DFQATT, CDR2 SNEGSKA (reference sequence). V gave up 2 bases and J gave up 6 bases, with 10 bases separating them. This CDR3 comprises 12 residues. CDR3 in amino acids: CSARRTVSEAFF. The CDR3 DNA is TGCAGTGCTAGACGGACAGTCTCTGAAGCTTTCTTT.

In its sample, this clonotype was seen many times. This chain links TRBV29-1 with TRBJ2-1; perhaps TRBD2 as D (6 bases). CDR3 length equals 12 residues. Germline V gene data show CDR1 as SQVTM and CDR2 as ANQGSEA. Trimming left V 3 bases short and J 4 bases short, with 7 bases between. The CDR3 protein is CSVDREYNEQFF. CDR3 bases: TGCAGCGTTGACCGGGAGTACAATGAGCAGTTCTTC.

This clonotype occurred a few times. The gene calls are TRBV24-1 and TRBJ1-2; D possibly corresponds to TRBD1 (5 bases). V shed 7 bases and J shed 7 bases, with 9 bases lying between them. The CDR3 has 11 amino acids. CDR1 and CDR2 (germline): KGHDR, SFDVKD. The CDR3: CATSSGFGYTF. The DNA of the CDR3 is TGTGCCACCAGCTCAGGGTTTGGCTACACCTTC.

This clonotype appeared a few times. The chain couples TRBV4-1 to TRBJ1-2; no firm D call. Germline CDR1 is MGHRA and CDR2 is YSYEKL. Trimming pared 0 bases from V and 0 bases from J, leaving 8 bases between. The CDR3 covers 15 residues. The CDR3 loop is CASSQDLGTNYGYTF. The CDR3 bases are TGCGCCAGCAGCCAAGATCTGGGCACTAACTATGGCTACACCTTC.

This clonotype was seen more than once but under ten times. The chain is built from TRBV4-1 and TRBJ2-5; 9 bases are shared with TRBD2. Germline trimming cut 3 bases from V and 2 bases from J; bases unmatched to any gene: 4. Germline values: CDR1 MGHRA, CDR2 YSYEKL. The CDR3 runs 15 residues. The CDR3 DNA reads TGCGCCAGCAGCCACCCGACTAGCGGTCAAGAGACCCAGTACTTC. Its translation is CASSHPTSGQETQYF.

This chain links TRBV2 with TRBJ1-5; D gene ambiguous. This CDR3 is 15 amino acids long. The germline V and J ends were trimmed by 6 bases and 4 bases, with 16 bases remaining between them. Germline V lookup: CDR1 SNHLY, CDR2 FYNNEI. The CDR3 sequence is CASRRTAGGNQPQHF. The CDR3 DNA reads TGTGCCAGCAGAAGAACGGCGGGCGGTAATCAGCCCCAGCATTTT.

V gene TRBV6-5 combines with J gene TRBJ1-1; tentatively, D is TRBD1 (6 bases). The V and J ends lost 10 bases and 4 bases respectively, with 19 bases between them. Germline V gene lookup returns CDR1 MNHEY and CDR2 SVGAGI. The CDR3 totals 14 residues. DNA of the CDR3: TGTGCCACCTGGGGGCAACGCCGGAGCACTGAAGCTTTCTTT. Its protein product is CATWGQRRSTEAFF.

V is TRBV9 and J is TRBJ2-3; D unresolved. Trimming took 0 bases from V and 1 from J, leaving 12 bases between them. This CDR3 is 16 amino acids long. Looked up from germline, CDR1 is SGDLS and CDR2 is YYNGEE. DNA of the CDR3: TGTGCCAGCAGCGTAGGCACTCAAGAGCGCACAGATACGCAGTATTTT. Amino acids: CASSVGTQERTDTQYF.

This clonotype came up a few times. The chain links TRBV25-1 to TRBJ1-1; D not resolved. Germline loops: CDR1 MGHDK, CDR2 SYGVNS. The CDR3 length is 11 residues. With 4 bases removed from V and 6 bases from J, the gap between germline ends came to 6 bases. CDR3 bases: TGTGCCAGCAGTGTGAAGTCTGAAGCTTTCTTT. Its protein is CASSVKSEAFF.

In its sample, this clonotype was seen many times. The V gene is TRBV14, the J gene TRBJ2-5; D call uncertain. Germline V CDR1 and CDR2: SGHDN, FVKESK. V dropped 10 bases and J dropped 5 bases, with 20 bases sitting between them. The CDR3 contains 14 residues. CDR3 in amino acids: CAIQNRTPGETQYF. As DNA, the CDR3 is TGTGCCATCCAGAACCGGACGCCCGGGGAGACCCAGTACTTC.

This clonotype was observed at least ten times. V and J are TRBV6-6 and TRBJ2-6; TRBD1 is a possible D gene (6 bases). The germline V and J ends were trimmed by 0 bases and 0 bases, with 9 bases remaining between them. Per the germline V gene, CDR1 is MNHNY and CDR2 is SVGAGI (reference sequence). The CDR3 runs to 17 residues. The CDR3 nucleotides are TGTGCCAGCAGTTACTCTCTCAGGGGCTCTGGGGCCAACGTCCTGACTTTC. Protein product: CASSYSLRGSGANVLTF.

This clonotype has at least ten counts. CDR3 in DNA: TGTGCCAGCAGCCCTGGGTTGGGGGGCCGATCCTACGAGCAGTACTTC. Encoded protein: CASSPGLGGRSYEQYF. The gene calls are TRBV7-9 and TRBJ2-7, with D perhaps TRBD1 or TRBD2 (6 bases each). The CDR3 is 16 residues long. Germline V gene sequence: CDR1 SEHNR, CDR2 FQNEAQ (reference sequence). The V end was cut by 5 bases, the J end by 1 base, with 18 bases between. Supplemented by reference TRBV7-9 and TRBJ2-7, the full variable domain reads DTGVSQNPRHKITKRGQNVTFRCDPISEHNRLYWYRQTLGQGPEFLTYFQNEAQLEKSRLLSDRFSAERPKGSFSTLEIQRTEQGDSAMYLCASSPGLGGRSYEQYFGPGTRLTVT.

The chain links TRBV11-2 to TRBJ1-2; 7 nucleotides line up with TRBD1. Germline loops: CDR1 SGHAT, CDR2 FQNNGV. Trimming at V came to 5 bases and at J to 6 bases, leaving 3 bases not matched to a gene. This CDR3 comprises 12 residues. CDR3 region: CASSADRHGYTF. CDR3 in DNA: TGTGCCAGCAGCGCGGACAGGCATGGCTACACCTTC.

This sequence joins TRBV7-3 and TRBJ2-7, with TRBD2 matching 7 bases. The trim removed 3 bases at V and 2 bases at J, leaving 7 bases unmatched. There are 15 residues in the CDR3. The germline V gene has CDR1 SGHTA and CDR2 FQGTGA. CDR3 region: CASSLGSGAPYEQYF. The CDR3 nucleotides read TGTGCCAGCAGCTTGGGAAGCGGGGCCCCCTACGAGCAGTACTTC. The full variable domain, rest sourced from reference TRBV7-3 and TRBJ2-7, is GAGVSQTPSNKVTEKGKYVELRCDPISGHTALYWYRQSLGQGPEFLIYFQGTGAADDSGLPNDRFFAVRPEGSVSTLKIQRTERGDSAVYLCASSLGSGAPYEQYFGPGTRLTVT.

This rearrangement joins TRBV20-1 to TRBJ1-5; a possible D gene is TRBD1 (5 bases). The CDR3 loop spans 16 amino acids. V gave up 1 base and J gave up 5 bases, with 18 bases separating them. Germline-derived CDR1 and CDR2 are DFQATT and SNEGSKA (reference sequence). The CDR3: CSARGRRGPKYQPQHF. The CDR3 DNA sequence: TGCAGTGCTAGAGGCCGGAGGGGCCCTAAATATCAGCCCCAGCATTTT.